This entry lists 30 T cell receptor beta chains sequenced from one sample in a study of graft-versus-host responses after intestinal transplantation. TCRdb's copy holds only in-frame clones and misses some; the assay was immunoSEQ multiplex PCR. The sample holds approximately 97,000 clones, around 92% seen once. For these receptors, no antigen is known. The material sequenced was unstimulated CD4+ T cells sorted from spleen or lymph node cells, taken before transplant. The origin of the receptors is a human donor who was the organ donor for an intestinal transplant.

This rearrangement joins TRBV18 to TRBJ2-5; D is unresolved. The DNA end is more similar to TRBJ2-7, so the J call may be wrong. The CDR3 extends over 14 amino acids. Germline assignment: CDR1 KGHSH and CDR2 LQKENI. The CDR3 here is CASSRRPMSYEQYF. Written as DNA, the CDR3 is TGTGCCAGCTCCAGGCGACCTATGAGCTACGAGCAGTACTTC.

The chain uses TRBV7-3 and TRBJ2-5; TRBD2 matches at 7 bases. The CDR3 is made up of 15 amino acids. Germline CDR1 SGHTA, CDR2 FQGTGA. With V trimmed by 2 bases and J by 4 bases, 7 bases remained unmatched. CDR3 bases: TGTGCCAGCAGCTTATTGGGGGGGAATTTAGAGACCCAGTACTTC. The encoded protein is CASSLLGGNLETQYF.

CDR3 DNA: TGTGCCAGTAGTAGAGGGGGCACTGAAGCTTTCTTT. It encodes CASSRGGTEAFF. The chain has TRBV19 and TRBJ1-1, with D perhaps matching TRBD1 (6 bases). Trimming removed 4 bases at V and 4 bases at J, with 7 bases between. Germline V gene data show CDR1 as LNHDA and CDR2 as SQIVND (reference sequence). This CDR3 comprises 12 residues.

The V gene is TRBV4-2, the J gene TRBJ1-2; 7 nucleotides line up with TRBD1. V lost 0 bases and J lost 8; bases outside the gene matches: 9. The CDR3 extends over 15 amino acids. Germline loops: CDR1 LGHNA, CDR2 YNFKEQ. The CDR3 loop reads CASSQDSGRGNGYTF. The CDR3 DNA is TGTGCCAGCAGCCAAGATTCCGGCAGGGGGAACGGCTACACCTTC.

DNA for the CDR3: TGTGCCAGCAAACAGGGGACTAATGAAAAACTGTTTTTT. Encoded protein: CASKQGTNEKLFF. This rearrangement joins TRBV6-1 to TRBJ1-4, with 7 bases aligning to TRBD1. The CDR3 consists of 13 residues. Germline V gene lookup returns CDR1 MNHNS and CDR2 SASEGT. Trimming cost V 7 bases and J 2 bases; bases outside gene matches: 1.

The rearrangement uses TRBV6-5 and TRBJ1-3; D call uncertain. Trimming took 2 bases from V and 1 from J, leaving 12 bases between them. Looked up from germline, CDR1 is MNHEY and CDR2 is SVGAGI. The CDR3 covers 16 residues. CDR3 DNA: TGTGCCAGCAGTTACGACGGGGTTCAATCTGGAAACACCATATATTTT. This encodes CASSYDGVQSGNTIYF.

J is TRBJ1-1 and V is TRBV10-2, with D possibly matching TRBD1 (6 bases). Germline CDR1 reads WSHSY; CDR2 reads SAAADI. The V gene lost 6 bases and the J gene lost 2 bases, with 10 bases spanning the gap. This CDR3 is built from 13 residues. The CDR3 nucleotides are TGCGCCAGCAGCCGGACAGTAAACACTGAAGCTTTCTTT. Translated: CASSRTVNTEAFF.

J is TRBJ2-3 and V is TRBV5-4; tentative D call: TRBD2 (6 bases). The CDR3 runs to 14 residues. V was trimmed by 2 bases and J by 3 bases, leaving 10 bases between them. Germline V gene data show CDR1 as SGHNT and CDR2 as YYREEE (reference sequence). The CDR3 spells CASSFETRTDTQYF. In nucleotides, the CDR3 is TGTGCCAGCAGCTTCGAGACTAGGACAGATACGCAGTATTTT.

J is TRBJ1-5 and V is TRBV7-2; D unclear. Germline CDR1 is SGHTA and CDR2 is FQGNSA. This CDR3 has 13 residues. Trimming pared 3 bases from V and 4 bases from J, leaving 7 bases between. For the CDR3, the DNA is TGTGCCAGCAGCTTGAGTTTAAATCAGCCCCAGCATTTT. Translating gives CASSLSLNQPQHF.

The V gene is TRBV5-1, the J gene TRBJ1-1, with D hard to call. The CDR3 runs 17 residues. CDR1 is SGHRS and CDR2 is YFSETQ in the germline V gene. Deletions cut 0 bases from V and 1 base from J, with 16 bases between. The CDR3 nucleotides read TGCGCCAGCAGCTTGGGGTCGAGGGCCCGAGGGAACACTGAAGCTTTCTTT. This codes for CASSLGSRARGNTEAFF. The full variable domain, with the rest looked up from reference TRBV5-1 and TRBJ1-1, is KAGVTQTPRYLIKTRGQQVTLSCSPISGHRSVSWYQQTPGQGLQFLFEYFSETQRNKGNFPGRFSGRQFSNSRSEMNVSTLELGDSALYLCASSLGSRARGNTEAFFGQGTRLTVV.

The chain recombines TRBV5-4 with TRBJ1-1; TRBD1 matches at 7 bases. Per the germline V gene, CDR1 is SGHNT and CDR2 is YYREEE (reference sequence). Germline trimming cut 4 bases from V and 3 bases from J; bases unmatched to any gene: 6. This CDR3 contains 14 residues. The CDR3 region is CASSPDRRHTEAFF. CDR3 nucleotides: TGTGCCAGCAGCCCGGACAGGCGACACACTGAAGCTTTCTTT.

V and J are TRBV2 and TRBJ2-1, with D unresolved. V lost 5 bases and J 0 bases, leaving 14 bases between the germline ends. This CDR3 has 16 residues. Germline-derived CDR1 and CDR2 are SNHLY and FYNNEI. The CDR3 loop reads CASSFFAGSSYNEQFF. The CDR3 DNA reads TGTGCCAGCAGTTTTTTTGCCGGTAGCTCCTACAATGAGCAGTTCTTC.

The genes are TRBV9 and TRBJ1-3, with D unresolved. The CDR3 extends over 16 amino acids. Trimming shortened V by 2 bases and J by 3 bases, and 15 bases separated the two germline ends. The germline CDR1 and CDR2 sequences are SGDLS and YYNGEE. Here the CDR3 DNA reads TGTGCCAGCAGCGTGGCTTGGGGAGGGCATGGAAACACCATATATTTT. Its translation: CASSVAWGGHGNTIYF.

This clone was recorded only once. The chain employs TRBV4-2 and TRBJ2-2, with TRBD2 matching 8 bases. CDR3 length equals 15 residues. J lost 1 base, V lost 2 bases, and 0 bases had no gene match. Germline V lookup: CDR1 LGHNA, CDR2 YNFKEQ. CDR3: CASSQLAGNTGELFF. In DNA, the CDR3 is TGTGCCAGCAGCCAACTAGCGGGGAACACCGGGGAGCTGTTTTTT.

The chain is built from TRBV6-1 and TRBJ1-1; no clear D. CDR1 is MNHNS, CDR2 SASEGT, per germline. Trimming took 6 bases from V and 3 from J, leaving 14 bases between them. The CDR3 has 14 amino acids. This CDR3 is CASSMRVGDTEAFF. The CDR3 DNA reads as TGTGCCAGCAGCATGAGGGTGGGTGACACTGAAGCTTTCTTT.

The V call is TRBV11-1, the J call TRBJ1-2; the match to TRBD1 covers 10 bases. The trim removed 4 bases at V and 4 bases at J, leaving 6 bases unmatched. The CDR3 has 15 amino acids. The germline V gene has CDR1 SGHAT and CDR2 FQDESV (reference sequence). The CDR3, as DNA: TGTGCCAGCAGCTCACGGACAGGGGGGCCCTATGGCTACACCTTC. Residues: CASSSRTGGPYGYTF. Full variable domain (remainder filled in from reference TRBV11-1 and TRBJ1-2): EAEVAQSPRYKITEKSQAVAFWCDPISGHATLYWYRQILGQGPELLVQFQDESVVDDSQLPKDRFSAERLKGVDSTLKIQPAELGDSAMYLCASSSRTGGPYGYTFGSGTRLTVV.

The V gene is TRBV7-2, the J gene TRBJ1-2; possibly TRBD1 for D (6 bases). The CDR3 spans 12 residues. V shed 7 bases and J shed 5 bases, with 11 bases lying between them. Looked up from germline, CDR1 is SGHTA and CDR2 is FQGNSA. CDR3 sequence reads: CASTGTLYGYTF. As DNA, the CDR3 is TGTGCCAGCACCGGGACATTATATGGCTACACCTTC.

J is TRBJ1-3 and V is TRBV15; possibly TRBD1 for D (6 bases). This CDR3 is 13 amino acids long. V lost 11 bases and J 2 bases, leaving 13 bases between the germline ends. Germline loops: CDR1 LNHNV, CDR2 YYDKDF (reference sequence). The CDR3 region is CAAKQGTGNTIYF. The CDR3 coding sequence is TGTGCCGCCAAACAGGGAACTGGAAACACCATATATTTT.

The rearrangement joins TRBV5-4 to TRBJ2-7; tentatively, D is TRBD1 (6 bases). There are 13 residues in the CDR3. From germline, CDR1 is SGHNT and CDR2 YYREEE (reference sequence). With 1 base removed from V and 3 bases from J, the gap between germline ends came to 8 bases. The CDR3 region has the DNA TGTGCCAGCAGCTTGACAGGGTACTACGAGCAGTACTTC. Translation: CASSLTGYYEQYF.

CDR3 residues: CASSFTGGAGRSNQPQHF. CDR3 coding DNA: TGTGCCAGCAGTTTTACAGGGGGGGCGGGGAGAAGCAATCAGCCCCAGCATTTT. J is TRBJ1-5 and V is TRBV27, with 8 positions matching TRBD1. The ends lost 3 bases at V and 1 base at J; junction bases unmatched: 11. The CDR3 is 18 amino acids. From germline, CDR1 is MNHEY and CDR2 SMNVEV (reference sequence).

The rearrangement links TRBV18 to TRBJ2-2; no reliable D call. CDR3 size: 15 residues. Germline loops: CDR1 KGHSH, CDR2 LQKENI. V lost 4 bases and J 0 bases, leaving 9 bases between the germline ends. DNA of the CDR3: TGTGCCAGCTCACGATCAGTCGCGAACACCGGGGAGCTGTTTTTT. Translated: CASSRSVANTGELFF.

This clone was seen only once. J is TRBJ2-1 and V is TRBV28; 12 bases are shared with TRBD2. Germline V gene sequence: CDR1 MDHEN, CDR2 SYDVKM. The V and J ends lost 7 bases and 13 bases, in that order; junction bases with no gene match: 11. This CDR3 is built from 14 residues. CDR3 region: CASKIATSGGHQFF. The CDR3 region has the DNA TGTGCCAGCAAGATAGCGACTAGCGGGGGTCACCAGTTCTTC.

The V gene is TRBV6-1, the J gene TRBJ1-5; TRBD1 agrees at 8 bases. The germline V gene encodes CDR1 MNHNS and CDR2 SASEGT. The CDR3 is 15 amino acids. Unmatched junction bases numbered 4, after V lost 1 base and J lost 5 bases. The CDR3, as DNA: TGTGCCAGCAGTGAAGGAGGACAGGGATATCAGCCCCAGCATTTT. Amino acids: CASSEGGQGYQPQHF.

Only a few counts were recorded for this clone. The CDR3 protein is CASSELAGTYEQYF. CDR3 DNA: TGTGCCAGCAGTGAATTAGCCGGTACCTACGAGCAGTACTTC. This chain uses TRBV25-1 with TRBJ2-7, with D unresolved. CDR3 length: 14 amino acids. V lost 1 base to trimming and J lost 2 bases, with 9 bases between them. Looked up from germline, CDR1 is MGHDK and CDR2 is SYGVNS.

The chain employs TRBV23-1 and TRBJ1-5, with 7 bases that match TRBD1. TRBV23-1 is assigned to the ORF class and has an uncertain function. The CDR3 has 16 amino acids. V was pared by 0 bases and J by 5 bases, with 7 bases of the junction left unmatched. In nucleotides, the CDR3 is TGCGCCAGCAGTCAATCGGCGACAGGGTTCCATCAGCCCCAGCATTTT. This gives the protein CASSQSATGFHQPQHF.

The chain is built from TRBV4-1 and TRBJ2-2; maybe TRBD2 (5 bases). This CDR3 is 13 amino acids long. Germline lookup yields CDR1 MGHRA and CDR2 YSYEKL. V lost 3 bases to trimming and J lost 8 bases, with 10 bases between them. For the CDR3, the DNA is TGCGCCAGCAGCCAGGACCCGGGAGGGGAGCTGTTTTTT. This gives the protein CASSQDPGGELFF.

The chain employs TRBV6-5 and TRBJ1-6; D remains unclear. The germline V and J ends were trimmed by 4 bases and 7 bases, with 8 bases remaining between them. This CDR3 has 13 amino acids. CDR1 and CDR2 from the germline V gene are MNHEY and SVGAGI. The CDR3 region has the DNA TGTGCCAGCAGTTCCGTCAGGAATTCACCCCTCCACTTT. Translation gives CASSSVRNSPLHF.

This clone appeared a single time. CDR3 coding DNA: TGTGCCAGCAGCTCTTTAGAGGGCAGGACAGGGGGCGGCCCAGATACGCAGTATTTT. Encoded protein: CASSSLEGRTGGGPDTQYF. The rearrangement links TRBV7-9 to TRBJ2-3, with 11 nucleotides matching TRBD1. Germline CDR1 reads SEHNR; CDR2 reads FQNEAQ (reference sequence). The CDR3 has 19 residues. After removal of 4 bases from V and 4 bases from J, the junction contained 16 bases not matched to a gene. Full variable domain (outside the CDR3, taken from reference TRBV7-9 and TRBJ2-3): DTGVSQNPRHKITKRGQNVTFRCDPISEHNRLYWYRQTLGQGPEFLTYFQNEAQLEKSRLLSDRFSAERPKGSFSTLEIQRTEQGDSAMYLCASSSLEGRTGGGPDTQYFGPGTRLTVL.

This clone is a singleton in its sample. The rearrangement joins TRBV19 to TRBJ2-7, with 8 bases lining up with TRBD1. This CDR3 has 15 amino acids. Germline V gene data show CDR1 as LNHDA and CDR2 as SQIVND (reference sequence). V lost 4 bases to trimming and J lost 7 bases; unmatched junction nucleotides: 12. Here the CDR3 DNA reads TGTGCCAGTAGTACCCACCGGACAGGGTCGAGGGAGCAGTACTTC. Translation: CASSTHRTGSREQYF.

The rearrangement links TRBV6-5 to TRBJ1-1; tentative D call: TRBD1 (5 bases). Germline values: CDR1 MNHEY, CDR2 SVGAGI. The length of the CDR3 is 14 residues. V lost 6 bases, J lost 5 bases, and 16 bases lay in between. CDR3 residues: CASSGFRVRTEAFF. In DNA form, the CDR3 reads TGTGCCAGCAGCGGTTTCAGGGTAAGAACTGAAGCTTTCTTT.